This T cell receptor beta chain was recorded in a study of blood T cell repertoires in COVID-19. Per the authors' pipeline: Amplifying reference gene primers gave estimates of nucleated cell counts. Profiling relied on immunoSEQ multiplex PCR, and the TCRdb table lists in-frame clones only, not all of them. V, J and clone size are taken as reported in that table, and D and trimming were inferred from the DNA itself. The data show roughly 350,000 clones, roughly 90% seen once. This clone was seen a few times. J lost 4 bases, V lost 6 bases, and 3 bases had no gene match. The CDR3 covers 14 residues. Looked up from germline, CDR1 is MNHEY and CDR2 is SVGAGI.

Sequenced: PBMCs or T cells enriched from blood (not recorded which). This rearrangement joins TRBV6-5 to TRBJ2-1, with 10 bases aligning to TRBD2. The receptor's source is a woman under 40 who had recovered from COVID-19. In nucleotides, the CDR3 is TGTGCCAGCAGGAGCGGGGGGGCGTACAATGAGCAGTTCTTC. Amino acid sequence: CASRSGGAYNEQFF.